These T cell receptor beta chains were read from a single sample in a study of shared clonotypes between healthy human individuals. Method: immunoSEQ multiplex PCR; TCRdb's copy keeps in-frame clones and lacks some. The sample records about 450,000 clones, 65% to 80% being singletons. The sequenced sample was PBMCs. The receptors originated from a woman in her thirties or forties in good health. Some clones in this sample may be carry-over from other donors' samples. Both conserved end residues are trimmed from each CDR3.

TRBJ1-3 TRBV18 ASSPRGQGALSGNTIY
TRBJ1-4 TRBV10-3 AIGDRGNEKLF
TRBJ1-1 TRBV7-8 ASSSRPNTEAF
TRBJ1-3 TRBV25-1 ASSDWGTGNTIY
TRBJ2-7 TRBV2 ASRGDTYEQY
TRBJ1-2 TRBV11-2 ASSMEYNSYGYT
TRBJ1-2 TRBV4-2 ASSPQGRDDVGYT
TRBJ2-3 TRBV5-1 ASSHGLAGVDTQY
TRBJ2-7 TRBV19 ASSIFRGRAHEQY
TRBJ2-3 TRBV9 ASSVEGGGSTDTQY
TRBJ1-2 TRBV19 ASSSQGPWVYGYT
TRBJ2-7 TRBV14 ASSRWEPNRGGTYEQY
TRBJ2-1 TRBV6-4 ASSDSAGGGDEQF
TRBJ2-3 TRBV28 ASSFGLVSPVYTDTQY
TRBJ2-7 TRBV2 ASSSSPFGYEQY
TRBJ2-7 TRBV28 ASSPRTGGPYEQY
TRBJ1-1 TRBV6-6 ASSTGRGEWTEAF